This TCR beta chain was recorded in a study of PD-L1 blockade in urothelial cancer. Sequenced by immunoSEQ multiplex PCR; TCRdb stores in-frame clones only, minus some. This sample yields under 55,000 clones, of which 84% are seen a single time; 5% to 6% belongs to the top ten. Germline-derived CDR1 and CDR2 are MNHGY and SAAAGT. V shed 8 bases and J shed 0 bases, with 23 bases lying between them. The CDR3 length is 18 residues. The V and J genes are TRBV6-8 and TRBJ2-4; D perhaps matches TRBD2 (6 bases). Specimen: PBMCs, collected around atezolizumab (anti-PD-L1) treatment. The receptor's source is a man aged 35 to 55 with urothelial cancer. CDR3 sequence reads: CASCGGPGLRLAKNIQYF. The CDR3 DNA reads as TGTGCCAGCTGCGGAGGGCCTGGTTTGAGGCTAGCCAAAAACATTCAGTACTTC.